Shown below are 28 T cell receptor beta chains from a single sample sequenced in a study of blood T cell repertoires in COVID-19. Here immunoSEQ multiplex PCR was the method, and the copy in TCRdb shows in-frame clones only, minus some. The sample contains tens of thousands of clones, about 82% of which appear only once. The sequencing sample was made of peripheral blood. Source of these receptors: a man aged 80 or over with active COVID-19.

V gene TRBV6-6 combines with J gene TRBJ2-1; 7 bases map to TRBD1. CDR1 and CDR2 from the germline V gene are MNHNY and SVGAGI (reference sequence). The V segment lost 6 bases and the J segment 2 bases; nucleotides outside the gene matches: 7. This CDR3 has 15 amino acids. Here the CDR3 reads CASRDPGGAYNEQFF. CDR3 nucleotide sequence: TGTGCCAGCAGAGACCCAGGGGGTGCCTACAATGAGCAGTTCTTC.

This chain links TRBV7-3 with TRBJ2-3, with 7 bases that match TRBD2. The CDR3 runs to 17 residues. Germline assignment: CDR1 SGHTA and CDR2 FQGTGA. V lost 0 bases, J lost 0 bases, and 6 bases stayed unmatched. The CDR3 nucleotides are TGTGCCAGCAGCTTAACGGCTAGCGGAGGTAGCACAGATACGCAGTATTTT. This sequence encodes CASSLTASGGSTDTQYF.

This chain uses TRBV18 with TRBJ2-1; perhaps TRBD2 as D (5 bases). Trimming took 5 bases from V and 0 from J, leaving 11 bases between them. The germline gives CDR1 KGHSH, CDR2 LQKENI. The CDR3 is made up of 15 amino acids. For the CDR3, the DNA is TGTGCCAGCTCATTAGCGTCAAGCTCCTACAATGAGCAGTTCTTC. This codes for CASSLASSSYNEQFF.

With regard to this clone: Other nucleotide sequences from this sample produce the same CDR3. The chain's CDR3 is CASSVLEVAKNIQYF. The CDR3 DNA is TGTGCCAGTAGTGTCCTTGAGGTAGCCAAAAACATTCAGTACTTC. V usage is TRBV19 and J usage is TRBJ2-4; D gene unclear. With 5 bases removed from V and 0 bases from J, the gap between germline ends came to 11 bases. The V gene's germline CDR1 is LNHDA and CDR2 SQIVND (reference sequence). The CDR3 has 15 residues. The full variable domain, completed using reference TRBV19 and TRBJ2-4, is DGGITQSPKYLFRKEGQNVTLSCEQNLNHDAMYWYRQDPGQGLRLIYYSQIVNDFQKGDIAEGYSVSREKKESFPLTVTSAQKNPTAFYLCASSVLEVAKNIQYFGAGTRLSVL.

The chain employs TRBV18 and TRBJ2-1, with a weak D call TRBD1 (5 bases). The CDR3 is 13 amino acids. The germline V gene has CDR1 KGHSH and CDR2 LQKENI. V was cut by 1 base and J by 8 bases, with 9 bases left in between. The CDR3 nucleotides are TGTGCCAGCTCACCACTGACAGCTGATGAGCAGTTCTTC. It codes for CASSPLTADEQFF.

CDR3 sequence reads: CASNPLGQGGTIYF. The CDR3 coding sequence is TGTGCCAGTAACCCCCTCGGACAGGGCGGCACCATATATTTT. The chain carries TRBV19 and TRBJ1-3; 8 bases are a match to TRBD1. Germline values: CDR1 LNHDA, CDR2 SQIVND (reference sequence). The CDR3 runs 14 residues. V was pared by 7 bases and J by 9 bases, with 11 bases of the junction left unmatched.

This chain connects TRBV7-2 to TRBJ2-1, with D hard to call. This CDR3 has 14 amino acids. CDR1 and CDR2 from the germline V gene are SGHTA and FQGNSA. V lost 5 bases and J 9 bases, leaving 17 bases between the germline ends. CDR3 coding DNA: TGTGCCAGCAGCCCAGCACCCAGCGTTAGTGAGCAGTTCTTC. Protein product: CASSPAPSVSEQFF.

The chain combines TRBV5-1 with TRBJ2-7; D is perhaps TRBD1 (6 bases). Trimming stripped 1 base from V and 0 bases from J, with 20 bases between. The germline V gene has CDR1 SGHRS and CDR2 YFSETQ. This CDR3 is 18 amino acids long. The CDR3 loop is CASSLFLAGQGYSYEQYF. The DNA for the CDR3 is TGCGCCAGCAGCTTGTTTCTTGCCGGGCAGGGGTACTCCTACGAGCAGTACTTC.

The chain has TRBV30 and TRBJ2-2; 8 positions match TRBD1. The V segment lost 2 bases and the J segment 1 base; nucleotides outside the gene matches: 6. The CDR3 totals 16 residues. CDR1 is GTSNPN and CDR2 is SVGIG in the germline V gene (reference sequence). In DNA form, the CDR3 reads TGTGCCTGGAGTACAACAGGGACAGGGAACACCGGGGAGCTGTTTTTT. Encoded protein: CAWSTTGTGNTGELFF.

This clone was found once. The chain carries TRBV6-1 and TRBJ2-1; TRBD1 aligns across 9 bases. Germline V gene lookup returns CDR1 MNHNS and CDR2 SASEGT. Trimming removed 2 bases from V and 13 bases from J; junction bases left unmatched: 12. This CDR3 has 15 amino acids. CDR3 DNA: TGTGCCAGCAGTGAACCGGGACAGGGTGCCGCAAGTCAGTTCTTC. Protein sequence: CASSEPGQGAASQFF.

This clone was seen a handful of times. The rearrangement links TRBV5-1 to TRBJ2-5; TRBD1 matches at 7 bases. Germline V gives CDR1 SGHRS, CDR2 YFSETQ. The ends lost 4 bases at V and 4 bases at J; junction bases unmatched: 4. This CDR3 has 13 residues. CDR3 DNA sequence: TGCGCCAGCAGCCCGACAGGGTCAGAGACCCAGTACTTC. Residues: CASSPTGSETQYF.

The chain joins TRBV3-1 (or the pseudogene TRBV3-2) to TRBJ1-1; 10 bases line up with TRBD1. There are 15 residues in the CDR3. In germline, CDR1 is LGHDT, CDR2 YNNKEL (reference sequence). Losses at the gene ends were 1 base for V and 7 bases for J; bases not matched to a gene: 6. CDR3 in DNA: TGTGCCAGCAGCCAAGCGGGACAGGGGAAGGATGAAGCTTTCTTT. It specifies CASSQAGQGKDEAFF.

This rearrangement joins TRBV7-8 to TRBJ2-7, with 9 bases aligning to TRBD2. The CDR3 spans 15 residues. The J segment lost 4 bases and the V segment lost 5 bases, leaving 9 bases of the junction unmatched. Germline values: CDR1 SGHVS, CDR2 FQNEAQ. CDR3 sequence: CASSPPETSGYEQYF. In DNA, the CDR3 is TGTGCCAGCAGCCCGCCGGAGACTAGCGGATACGAGCAGTACTTC.

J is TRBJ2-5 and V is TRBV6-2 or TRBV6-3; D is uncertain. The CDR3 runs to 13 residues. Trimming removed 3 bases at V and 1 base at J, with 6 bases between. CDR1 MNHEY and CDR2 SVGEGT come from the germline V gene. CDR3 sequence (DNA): TGTGCCAGCAGTTATTCGGTCCAAGAGACCCAGTACTTC. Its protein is CASSYSVQETQYF.

The CDR3 sequence: CASSQEGTTGNTIYF. DNA of the CDR3: TGCGCCAGCAGCCAAGAAGGGACTACCGGAAACACCATATATTTT. The V call is TRBV4-1, the J call TRBJ1-3, with D perhaps matching TRBD1 (5 bases). Germline V gives CDR1 MGHRA, CDR2 YSYEKL. V shed 0 bases and J shed 4 bases, with 10 bases lying between them. This CDR3 comprises 15 residues.

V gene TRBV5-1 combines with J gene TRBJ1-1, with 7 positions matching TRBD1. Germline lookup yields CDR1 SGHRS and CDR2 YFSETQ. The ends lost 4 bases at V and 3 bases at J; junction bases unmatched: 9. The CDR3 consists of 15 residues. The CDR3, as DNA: TGCGCCAGCAGCCTACAGGGGCCCGGGGACACTGAAGCTTTCTTT. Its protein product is CASSLQGPGDTEAFF.

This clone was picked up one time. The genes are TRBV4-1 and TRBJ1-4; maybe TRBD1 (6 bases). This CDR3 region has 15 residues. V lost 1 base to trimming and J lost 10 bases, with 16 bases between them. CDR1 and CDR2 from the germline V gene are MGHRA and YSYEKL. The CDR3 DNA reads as TGCGCCAGCAGCCAAGTAACACAGGGAGGGGGAAAACTGTTTTTT. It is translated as CASSQVTQGGGKLFF.

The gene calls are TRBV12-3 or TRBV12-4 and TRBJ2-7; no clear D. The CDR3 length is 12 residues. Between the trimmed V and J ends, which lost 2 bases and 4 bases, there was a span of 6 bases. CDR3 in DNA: TGTGCCAGCAGTTTAACCGCGTACGAGCAGTACTTC. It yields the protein CASSLTAYEQYF.

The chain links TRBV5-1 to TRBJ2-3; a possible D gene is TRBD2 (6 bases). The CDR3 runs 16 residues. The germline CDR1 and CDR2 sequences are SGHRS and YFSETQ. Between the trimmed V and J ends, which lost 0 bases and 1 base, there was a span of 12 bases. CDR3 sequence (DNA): TGCGCCAGCAGCTTGGCCCCTCAGCGGGGCACAGATACGCAGTATTTT. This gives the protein CASSLAPQRGTDTQYF.

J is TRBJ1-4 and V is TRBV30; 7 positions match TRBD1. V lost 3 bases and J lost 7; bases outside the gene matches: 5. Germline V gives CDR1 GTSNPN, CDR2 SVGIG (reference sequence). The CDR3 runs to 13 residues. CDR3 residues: CAWRTGVGEKLFF. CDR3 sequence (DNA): TGTGCCTGGAGAACAGGGGTTGGTGAAAAACTGTTTTTT.

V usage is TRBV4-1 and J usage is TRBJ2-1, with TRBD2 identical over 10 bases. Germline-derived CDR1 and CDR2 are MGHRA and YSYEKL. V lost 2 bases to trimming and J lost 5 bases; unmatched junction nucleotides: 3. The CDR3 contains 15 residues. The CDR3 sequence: CASSQWLAGDNEQFF. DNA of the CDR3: TGCGCCAGCAGCCAATGGCTAGCGGGGGACAATGAGCAGTTCTTC.

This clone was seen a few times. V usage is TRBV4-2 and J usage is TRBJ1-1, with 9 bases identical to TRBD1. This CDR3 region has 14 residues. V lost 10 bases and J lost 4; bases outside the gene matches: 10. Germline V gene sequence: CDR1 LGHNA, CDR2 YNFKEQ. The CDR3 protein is CATTGGGGVTEAFF. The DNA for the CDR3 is TGTGCCACTACAGGGGGCGGTGGTGTCACTGAAGCTTTCTTT.

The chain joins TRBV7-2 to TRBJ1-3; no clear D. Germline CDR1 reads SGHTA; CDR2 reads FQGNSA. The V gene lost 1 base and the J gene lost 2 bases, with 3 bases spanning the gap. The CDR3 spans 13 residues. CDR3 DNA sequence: TGTGCCAGCAGCTTAGGGCCTGGAAACACCATATATTTT. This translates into CASSLGPGNTIYF.

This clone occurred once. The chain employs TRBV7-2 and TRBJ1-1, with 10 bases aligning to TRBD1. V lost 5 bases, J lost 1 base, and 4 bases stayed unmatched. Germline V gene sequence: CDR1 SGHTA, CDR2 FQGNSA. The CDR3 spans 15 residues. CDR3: CASSLRDRGNTEAFF. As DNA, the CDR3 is TGTGCCAGCAGCCTAAGGGACAGGGGGAACACTGAAGCTTTCTTT.

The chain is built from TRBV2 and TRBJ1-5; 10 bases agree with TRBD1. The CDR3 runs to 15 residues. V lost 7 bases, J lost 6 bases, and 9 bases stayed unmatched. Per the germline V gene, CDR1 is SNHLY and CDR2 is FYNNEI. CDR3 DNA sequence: TGTGCCAGCAACTCCGGGACAGGGGACACTCAGCCCCAGCATTTT. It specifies CASNSGTGDTQPQHF.

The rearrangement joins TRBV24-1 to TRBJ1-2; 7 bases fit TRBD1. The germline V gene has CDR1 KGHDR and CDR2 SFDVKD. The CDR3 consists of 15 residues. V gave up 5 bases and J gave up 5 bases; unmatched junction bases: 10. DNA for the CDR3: TGTGCCACCAGTGGACCGGAGGGGGCCTTGTATGGCTACACCTTC. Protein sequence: CATSGPEGALYGYTF.

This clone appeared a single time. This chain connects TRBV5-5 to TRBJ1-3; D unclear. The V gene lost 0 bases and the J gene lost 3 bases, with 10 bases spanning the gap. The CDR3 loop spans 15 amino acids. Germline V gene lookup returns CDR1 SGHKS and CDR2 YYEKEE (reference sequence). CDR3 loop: CASSLEGGSGNTIYF. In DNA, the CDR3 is TGTGCCAGCAGCTTGGAGGGAGGGAGTGGAAACACCATATATTTT. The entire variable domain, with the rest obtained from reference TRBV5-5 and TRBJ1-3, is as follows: DAGVTQSPTHLIKTRGQQVTLRCSPISGHKSVSWYQQVLGQGPQFIFQYYEKEERGRGNFPDRFSARQFPNYSSELNVNALLLGDSALYLCASSLEGGSGNTIYFGEGSWLTVV.

The CDR3 DNA sequence: TGCGCCAGCAGTCGGGACTCCGCAACAGATACGCAGTATTTT. Its translation: CASSRDSATDTQYF. The rearrangement joins TRBV4-1 to TRBJ2-3; possible D gene TRBD2, 6 bases. The CDR3 is 14 residues long. Per germline, CDR1 MGHRA and CDR2 YSYEKL. V lost 6 bases, J lost 3 bases, and 13 bases lay in between.